This T cell receptor beta chain originates from a study of OX40 agonist ivuxolimab in advanced cancers. Notes on the study in general: Among expanded peripheral T cells, antigen specificity went undetermined.

Turning to this clone: The antigen is unknown.

Produced via immunoSEQ multiplex PCR; TCRdb's table is partial and in-frame only. The table has some 90,000 clones, about nine tenths seen once. Trimming pared 0 bases from V and 4 bases from J, leaving 4 bases between. The CDR3 sequence is 13 residues long. The germline V gene encodes CDR1 SGHDN and CDR2 FVKESK. Sequences were derived from CD4+ or CD8+ T cells sorted from blood, sampled in a trial of the OX40 agonist ivuxolimab. This TCR derives from an adult with an advanced solid tumor such as melanoma, head and neck, liver or kidney cancer. V and J are TRBV14 and TRBJ2-1; D unresolved. The CDR3 sequence: CASSQDRYNEQFF. The CDR3 DNA reads as TGTGCCAGCAGCCAAGACAGGTACAATGAGCAGTTCTTC.